The 32 T cell receptor beta chains reported below all come from one sample, sequenced in a study of beta chain features in type 1 diabetes. Of the isolated RNA, all was reverse transcribed, and so the sequenced material was expressed TCRB transcripts. The data were produced by immunoSEQ multiplex PCR, yet TCRdb's version contains in-frame clones alone and is incomplete. The sample has tens of thousands of clones; roughly 34% are singletons. Sequencing was done on a sample of stem cell memory CD4+ T cells from blood. The receptor source for this set is a young woman in good health.

The chain employs TRBV6-5 and TRBJ2-1; 10 nucleotides align to TRBD1. CDR1 is MNHEY, CDR2 SVGAGI, per germline. J lost 3 bases, V lost 6 bases, and 2 bases had no gene match. The CDR3 extends over 14 amino acids. The CDR3 is CASSRDRGYNEQFF. CDR3 bases: TGTGCCAGCAGCCGGGACAGGGGCTACAATGAGCAGTTCTTC.

The J gene is TRBJ2-7, the V gene TRBV18, with D possibly TRBD2 on 6 matching bases. V lost 3 bases, J lost 2 bases, and 17 bases lay in between. This CDR3 is 16 amino acids long. CDR1 is KGHSH, CDR2 LQKENI, per germline. The CDR3 loop reads CASSPSAGGGAYEQYF. For the CDR3, the DNA is TGTGCCAGCTCACCGTCAGCGGGTGGCGGGGCCTACGAGCAGTACTTC. Complete variable domain (other parts from reference TRBV18 and TRBJ2-7): NAGVMQNPRHLVRRRGQEARLRCSPMKGHSHVYWYRQLPEEGLKFMVYLQKENIIDESGMPKERFSAEFPKEGPSILRIQQVVRGDSAAYFCASSPSAGGGAYEQYFGPGTRLTVT.

Ten or more counts support this clone. The rearrangement uses TRBV7-9 and TRBJ2-2, with TRBD2 as a possible D gene (5 bases). CDR1 SEHNR and CDR2 FQNEAQ come from the germline V gene (reference sequence). The V end was cut by 5 bases, the J end by 6 bases, with 13 bases between. This CDR3 spans 14 amino acids. Here the CDR3 DNA reads TGTGCCAGCAGCCTCGGCGGGCCTCCCGGGGAGCTGTTTTTT. It encodes CASSLGGPPGELFF. Supplemented by reference TRBV7-9 and TRBJ2-2, the full variable domain reads DTGVSQNPRHKITKRGQNVTFRCDPISEHNRLYWYRQTLGQGPEFLTYFQNEAQLEKSRLLSDRFSAERPKGSFSTLEIQRTEQGDSAMYLCASSLGGPPGELFFGEGSRLTVL.

The chain joins TRBV28 to TRBJ2-7; 12 bases agree with TRBD2. The CDR3 is 14 residues long. The V gene end was trimmed by 6 bases and the J gene end by 4 bases; junction bases not matched to a gene: 4. Germline-derived CDR1 and CDR2 are MDHEN and SYDVKM. The CDR3 sequence: CASRSSGRAYEQYF. The CDR3 nucleotides read TGTGCCAGCAGATCTAGCGGGAGGGCTTACGAGCAGTACTTC.

In this sample, this clone turned up a few times. This CDR3 is CASSREQGNYEQYF. CDR3 sequence (DNA): TGCGCCAGCTCCCGGGAACAGGGGAACTACGAGCAGTACTTC. The rearrangement joins TRBV5-1 to TRBJ2-7; 7 bases align to TRBD1. Germline lookup yields CDR1 SGHRS and CDR2 YFSETQ. The CDR3 totals 14 residues. V trimming: 7 bases; J trimming: 3 bases; junction bases outside the gene matches: 10.

V gene TRBV19 combines with J gene TRBJ1-1; the match to TRBD1 covers 8 bases. Trimming cost V 3 bases and J 1 base; bases outside gene matches: 4. The CDR3 is made up of 15 amino acids. Germline assignment: CDR1 LNHDA and CDR2 SQIVND (reference sequence). This CDR3 reads CASSMWTGRNTEAFF. CDR3 DNA sequence: TGTGCCAGTAGTATGTGGACAGGGCGGAACACTGAAGCTTTCTTT.

Notes on this clone: This sample includes further DNA sequences coding for the same CDR3. The chain has TRBV5-1 and TRBJ2-3, with no clear D. The germline V and J ends were trimmed by 0 bases and 0 bases, with 8 bases remaining between them. The CDR3 runs to 15 residues. In germline, CDR1 is SGHRS, CDR2 YFSETQ. The CDR3 sequence: CASSLGGLSTDTQYF. CDR3 bases: TGCGCCAGCAGCTTGGGAGGCTTGAGCACAGATACGCAGTATTTT.

Only a few counts were recorded for this clone. The chain recombines TRBV7-2 with TRBJ1-2; no clear D gene. The V end was cut by 4 bases, the J end by 3 bases, with 12 bases between. The germline V gene encodes CDR1 SGHTA and CDR2 FQGNSA. The CDR3 runs to 14 residues. CDR3 protein: CASSSSLGYYGYTF. CDR3 DNA: TGTGCCAGCAGCTCCAGCCTGGGCTACTATGGCTACACCTTC.

The V gene is TRBV18, the J gene TRBJ2-7; TRBD1 matches 10 bases. The CDR3 covers 17 residues. With 6 bases clipped from V and 3 bases from J, the junction kept 14 bases outside the gene matches. Germline V lookup: CDR1 KGHSH, CDR2 LQKENI. The CDR3 loop is CASSPVFPGQGYYEQYF. In DNA form, the CDR3 reads TGTGCCAGCTCCCCTGTTTTCCCGGGACAGGGGTACTACGAGCAGTACTTC.

The chain couples TRBV27 to TRBJ1-3; TRBD1 matches at 10 bases. V lost 6 bases to trimming and J lost 2 bases; unmatched junction nucleotides: 7. The CDR3 is 16 amino acids. CDR1 is MNHEY, CDR2 SMNVEV, per germline (reference sequence). CDR3 residues: CASSRWTGGTGNTIYF. The DNA for the CDR3 is TGTGCCAGCAGCCGGTGGACAGGGGGAACTGGAAACACCATATATTTT.

The CDR3 here is CASSVGGAVTGVNTEAFF. The CDR3 bases are TGTGCCAGCAGCGTAGGAGGTGCCGTGACAGGGGTGAACACTGAAGCTTTCTTT. The chain recombines TRBV9 with TRBJ1-1; 8 nucleotides match TRBD1. Trimming removed 0 bases from V and 0 bases from J; junction bases left unmatched: 10. CDR3 length: 18 amino acids. In germline, CDR1 is SGDLS, CDR2 YYNGEE.

This clone showed up just a few times. V gene TRBV15 combines with J gene TRBJ2-7; D perhaps matches TRBD1 (6 bases). This CDR3 spans 14 amino acids. With 1 base removed from V and 6 bases from J, the gap between germline ends came to 13 bases. Germline values: CDR1 LNHNV, CDR2 YYDKDF (reference sequence). Written as DNA, the CDR3 is TGTGCCACCAGCAGAGGGTTACAGGGTTCCGAGCAGTACTTC. Translation gives CATSRGLQGSEQYF. Supplemented by reference TRBV15 and TRBJ2-7, the full variable domain reads DAMVIQNPRYQVTQFGKPVTLSCSQTLNHNVMYWYQQKSSQAPKLLFHYYDKDFNNEADTPDNFQSRRPNTSFCFLDIRSPGLGDTAMYLCATSRGLQGSEQYFGPGTRLTVT.

This clone was seen a few times. The chain joins TRBV6-5 to TRBJ1-2; tentative D call: TRBD1 (5 bases). The CDR3 extends over 14 amino acids. The germline CDR1 and CDR2 sequences are MNHEY and SVGAGI. The V gene lost 0 bases and the J gene lost 6 bases, with 11 bases spanning the gap. CDR3 region: CASSYSSGGDGYTF. DNA for the CDR3: TGTGCCAGCAGTTACTCGTCCGGGGGTGATGGCTACACCTTC.

This clone was found a few times. The gene calls are TRBV14 and TRBJ2-1, with 9 nucleotides matching TRBD2. Germline CDR1 reads SGHDN; CDR2 reads FVKESK. The CDR3 runs to 15 residues. Trimming took 4 bases from V and 0 from J; bases not matched to a gene: 1. In DNA, the CDR3 is TGTGCCAGCAGCCCGGGACTAGCCTCCTACAATGAGCAGTTCTTC. This encodes CASSPGLASYNEQFF.

The rearrangement uses TRBV30 and TRBJ1-2, with TRBD1 identical over 7 bases. Germline CDR1 GTSNPN, CDR2 SVGIG (reference sequence). Unmatched junction bases numbered 10, after V lost 7 bases and J lost 2 bases. This CDR3 has 14 residues. The CDR3: CASREQGGNYGYTF. The CDR3 DNA is TGTGCCTCGAGGGAGCAGGGGGGAAACTATGGCTACACCTTC.

The sample holds a few counts of this clone. The chain recombines TRBV7-2 with TRBJ2-7, with TRBD1 matching over 7 bases. Germline V lookup: CDR1 SGHTA, CDR2 FQGNSA. V gave up 3 bases and J gave up 0 bases; unmatched junction bases: 2. The CDR3 has 14 residues. CDR3 sequence: CASSFRQGSYEQYF. The DNA of the CDR3 is TGTGCCAGCAGCTTTCGACAGGGCTCCTACGAGCAGTACTTC.

This clone was seen more than once but under ten times. The chain carries TRBV5-1 and TRBJ2-3, with 8 bases identical to TRBD1. Trimming took 5 bases from V and 0 from J; bases not matched to a gene: 5. CDR3 length: 15 amino acids. Germline V gene lookup returns CDR1 SGHRS and CDR2 YFSETQ. The DNA for the CDR3 is TGCGCCAGCAGGCCCGGGACAGGCAGCACAGATACGCAGTATTTT. Translated, it gives CASRPGTGSTDTQYF.

This chain uses TRBV7-6 with TRBJ1-5, with a weak D call TRBD1 (6 bases). The V gene's germline CDR1 is SGHVS and CDR2 FNYEAQ. The V and J ends lost 5 bases and 3 bases respectively, with 11 bases between them. The CDR3 loop spans 14 amino acids. The CDR3 DNA reads as TGTGCCAGCAGCGCCCAGGGGTACAATCAGCCCCAGCATTTT. Its protein is CASSAQGYNQPQHF.

This clone turned up a few times. This rearrangement joins TRBV6-1 to TRBJ2-1; 8 bases align to TRBD2. This CDR3 contains 15 residues. Germline trimming cut 6 bases from V and 2 bases from J; bases unmatched to any gene: 6. Germline V gene lookup returns CDR1 MNHNS and CDR2 SASEGT. CDR3 protein: CASRLPAGAYNEQFF. The DNA of the CDR3 is TGTGCCAGCAGGCTTCCAGCGGGGGCCTACAATGAGCAGTTCTTC.

The J gene is TRBJ1-6, the V gene TRBV9; a weak D match, TRBD1 (6 bases). CDR3 length: 14 residues. The germline V and J ends were trimmed by 1 base and 8 bases, with 10 bases remaining between them. Germline V lookup: CDR1 SGDLS, CDR2 YYNGEE. In nucleotides, the CDR3 is TGTGCCAGCAGCGTAAACAGGGTGGATTCACCCCTCCACTTT. Amino acids: CASSVNRVDSPLHF.

This clone was found a few times. The CDR3, as DNA: TGTGCCAGCAGCCAATCTGCGGGCCGAGGAAACACCATATATTTT. Its translation: CASSQSAGRGNTIYF. This sequence joins TRBV16 and TRBJ1-3; D is uncertain. The CDR3 spans 15 residues. The germline V gene has CDR1 KGHSY and CDR2 FQNENV. The V end was cut by 0 bases, the J end by 4 bases, with 10 bases between.

The chain couples TRBV9 to TRBJ1-1, with 7 bases that match TRBD1. From germline, CDR1 is SGDLS and CDR2 YYNGEE. V was pared by 5 bases and J by 0 bases, with 10 bases of the junction left unmatched. This CDR3 has 16 amino acids. The DNA for the CDR3 is TGTGCCAGCAGTTACAACCCGAGGGGGCTGAACACTGAAGCTTTCTTT. Translated: CASSYNPRGLNTEAFF. The whole variable domain, remainder taken from reference TRBV9 and TRBJ1-1, is DSGVTQTPKHLITATGQRVTLRCSPRSGDLSVYWYQQSLDQGLQFLIQYYNGEERAKGNILERFSAQQFPDLHSELNLSSLELGDSALYFCASSYNPRGLNTEAFFGQGTRLTVV.

This chain links TRBV18 with TRBJ2-1, with TRBD1 matching over 10 bases. CDR1 is KGHSH and CDR2 is LQKENI in the germline V gene. The V gene end was trimmed by 3 bases and the J gene end by 9 bases; junction bases not matched to a gene: 11. CDR3 length: 16 residues. For the CDR3, the DNA is TGTGCCAGCTCACCCCCGGGACAGGGGATTTATAGTGAGCAGTTCTTC. Its translation is CASSPPGQGIYSEQFF.

CDR3 residues: CASSLADRAGYTF. The CDR3, as DNA: TGTGCCAGCAGCTTAGCGGACAGGGCTGGCTACACCTTC. The rearrangement links TRBV7-3 to TRBJ1-2; 8 positions match TRBD1. The CDR3 length is 13 residues. Germline values: CDR1 SGHTA, CDR2 FQGTGA. J gave up 7 bases and V 2 bases, and 3 bases lay outside the gene matches.

The table lists this clone with a few counts. This rearrangement joins TRBV28 to TRBJ2-7, with a possible D match to TRBD2 (7 bases). The CDR3 runs to 16 residues. V was pared by 6 bases and J by 7 bases, with 25 bases between. From germline, CDR1 is MDHEN and CDR2 SYDVKM. In DNA, the CDR3 is TGTGCCAGCAGGGGCAGTCAGGGGAGCGGGGTTCGAGAGCAGTACTTC. This encodes CASRGSQGSGVREQYF.

The chain employs TRBV18 and TRBJ2-3; 8 bases agree with TRBD2. V was pared by 4 bases and J by 4 bases, with 7 bases of the junction left unmatched. Germline V gives CDR1 KGHSH, CDR2 LQKENI. This CDR3 is 15 amino acids long. Here the CDR3 reads CASSLDRGGSDTQYF. The CDR3, as DNA: TGTGCCAGCTCACTGGACCGGGGGGGGTCAGATACGCAGTATTTT.

The V and J genes are TRBV15 and TRBJ2-3, with TRBD2 matching over 9 bases. The CDR3 spans 15 residues. V was pared by 4 bases and J by 1 base, with 3 bases of the junction left unmatched. From germline, CDR1 is LNHNV and CDR2 YYDKDF (reference sequence). This chain's CDR3 is CATSTRTSGTDTQYF. Written as DNA, the CDR3 is TGTGCCACCAGCACCCGGACTAGCGGCACAGATACGCAGTATTTT.

The V gene is TRBV4-2, the J gene TRBJ2-1, with 10 bases fitting TRBD2. Germline values: CDR1 LGHNA, CDR2 YNFKEQ. The CDR3 length is 17 residues. Trimming at V came to 0 bases and at J to 8 bases, leaving 10 bases not matched to a gene. Here the CDR3 reads CASSQDRPLAGVHEQFF. The CDR3 DNA reads as TGTGCCAGCAGCCAAGATCGGCCGCTAGCGGGGGTCCATGAGCAGTTCTTC.

The chain carries TRBV10-3 and TRBJ2-3, with 8 bases aligning to TRBD1. Per the germline V gene, CDR1 is ENHRY and CDR2 is SYGVKD. V lost 6 bases and J lost 0; bases outside the gene matches: 5. The CDR3 extends over 15 amino acids. CDR3 sequence reads: CAIRTGASSTDTQYF. CDR3 nucleotides: TGTGCCATCAGGACAGGGGCATCGAGCACAGATACGCAGTATTTT.

The sample holds a few counts of this clone. The chain joins TRBV14 to TRBJ1-2; D remains unclear. This CDR3 has 13 residues. The germline gives CDR1 SGHDN, CDR2 FVKESK. The V end was cut by 1 base, the J end by 4 bases, with 7 bases between. The CDR3 protein is CASSQGHSYGYTF. The DNA of the CDR3 is TGTGCCAGCAGCCAAGGACATTCCTATGGCTACACCTTC.

This clone was observed a handful of times. The V gene is TRBV5-1, the J gene TRBJ2-7; D might be TRBD1 (6 bases). The CDR3 has 15 residues. Deletions cut 0 bases from V and 2 bases from J, with 12 bases between. The V gene's germline CDR1 is SGHRS and CDR2 YFSETQ. CDR3 bases: TGCGCCAGCAGCTTGGCTGGGACATCCACCTACGAGCAGTACTTC. Amino acids: CASSLAGTSTYEQYF.

This clone appeared a few times. The DNA for the CDR3 is TGTGCCAGCTCACCACCGTCCGAGGGAACCTACGAGCAGTACTTC. This encodes CASSPPSEGTYEQYF. V is TRBV18 and J is TRBJ2-7, with D possibly matching TRBD2 (5 bases). This CDR3 is built from 15 residues. With 0 bases removed from V and 2 bases from J, the gap between germline ends came to 11 bases. The germline gives CDR1 KGHSH, CDR2 LQKENI.